The sequence of this T cell receptor (beta chain) was determined in a study of cytomegalovirus exposure and HLA in healthy donors. Study-wide results and limits: Later work found most CMV-associated TCR beta chains apparently HLA-restricted.

The PCR used 60 Vbeta and 13 Jbeta primers. Data came from immunoSEQ multiplex PCR; TCRdb stores just in-frame clones and leaves some out. The repertoire holds about 150,000 clones, with 75% to 85% as singletons. CDR1 is SGHTA, CDR2 FQGTGA, per germline. The V and J ends lost 4 bases and 10 bases, in that order; junction bases with no gene match: 3. This CDR3 is built from 12 residues. With regard to this clone: Its antigen is not known.

The chain links TRBV7-3 to TRBJ2-1; 8 positions match TRBD2. The clonotype originates from a man aged 30 to 45 in good health and CMV-seropositive. The sample taken for sequencing was PBMCs. CDR3 in DNA: TGTGCCAGCAGCTCTATAGCGGGAGAGCAGTTCTTC. Translating gives CASSSIAGEQFF. Supplemented by reference TRBV7-3 and TRBJ2-1, the full variable domain reads GAGVSQTPSNKVTEKGKYVELRCDPISGHTALYWYRQSLGQGPEFLIYFQGTGAADDSGLPNDRFFAVRPEGSVSTLKIQRTERGDSAVYLCASSSIAGEQFFGPGTRLTVL.